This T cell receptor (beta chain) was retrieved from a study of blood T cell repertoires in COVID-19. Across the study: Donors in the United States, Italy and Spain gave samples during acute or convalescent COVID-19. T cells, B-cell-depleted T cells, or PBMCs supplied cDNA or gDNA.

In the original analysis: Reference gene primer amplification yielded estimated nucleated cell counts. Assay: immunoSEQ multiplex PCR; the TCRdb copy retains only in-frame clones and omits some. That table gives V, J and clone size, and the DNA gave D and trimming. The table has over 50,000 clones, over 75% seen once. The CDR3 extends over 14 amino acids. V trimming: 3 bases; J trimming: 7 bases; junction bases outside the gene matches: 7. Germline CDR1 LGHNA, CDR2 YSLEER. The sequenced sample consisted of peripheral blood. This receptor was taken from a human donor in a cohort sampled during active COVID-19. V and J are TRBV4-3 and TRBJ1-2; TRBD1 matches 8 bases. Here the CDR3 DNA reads TGCGCCAGCAGCCACCTAACAGGGGGAGGTGGCTACACCTTC. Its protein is CASSHLTGGGGYTF.